One T cell receptor beta chain is described in this entry. What it binds is not known. Every bit of the isolated RNA underwent reverse transcription, so sequencing read expressed TCRB transcripts. Sequenced naive, central memory and regulatory T cell samples produced an average of roughly 3.5 million reads. Libraries were prepared by immunoSEQ multiplex PCR; TCRdb keeps only in-frame clonotypes and omits some of them. The repertoire holds a few hundred thousand clones, with about 14% as singletons. These data come from a study of beta chain features in type 1 diabetes. At the level of the study: The samples had 100 million to 140 million sorted cells examined in all. Points from the study as a whole: With patients and controls alike, PCR might favor shorter templates to an equal degree. Within each of all four CD4+ subsets, Type 1 diabetes patients had TCRB CDR3s that were moderately but significantly shorter.

This CDR3 contains 17 residues. V lost 5 bases and J lost 2; bases outside the gene matches: 10. CDR1 SGHNT and CDR2 YYREEE come from the germline V gene (reference sequence). Sequenced sample: naive CD4+ T cells from blood. The receptor's source is a woman aged 18-29 years in good health. This chain joins TRBV5-4 and TRBJ2-1, with TRBD2 matching 10 bases. The CDR3 region has the DNA TGTGCCAGCAGTCCTCGGACTAGCGGTTTTCCCTACAATGAGCAGTTCTTC. Amino acid sequence: CASSPRTSGFPYNEQFF.